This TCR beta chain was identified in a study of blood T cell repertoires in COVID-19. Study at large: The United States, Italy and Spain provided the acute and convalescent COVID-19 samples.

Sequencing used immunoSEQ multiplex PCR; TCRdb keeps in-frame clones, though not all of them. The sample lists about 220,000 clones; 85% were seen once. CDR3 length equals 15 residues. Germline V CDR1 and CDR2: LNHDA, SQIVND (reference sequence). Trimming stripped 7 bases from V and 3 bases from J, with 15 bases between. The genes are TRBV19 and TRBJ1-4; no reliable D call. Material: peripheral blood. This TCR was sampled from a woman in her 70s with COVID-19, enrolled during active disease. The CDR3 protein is CASKSKQSPNEKLFF. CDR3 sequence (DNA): TGTGCCAGTAAGTCCAAACAGTCACCTAATGAAAAACTGTTTTTT.